This TCR beta chain was identified during a study of Graves' ophthalmopathy and Graves' hyperthyroidism. Overall study findings and caveats: Ophthalmopathy cases were distinguished from stable hyperthyroidism by a 13-signature model, reaching around 88% sensitivity and 70% to 84% specificity. The authors also found most expanded thyroid clonotypes above 0.001 frequency in blood. This model predicted ophthalmopathy progression (sensitivity 60% to 71%, specificity 72% to 80%).

There are 11 residues in the CDR3. Germline CDR1 and CDR2: DFQATT and SNEGSKA (reference sequence). The V and J ends lost 6 bases and 5 bases, in that order; junction bases with no gene match: 3. The term stable hyperthyroidism indicated an absence of ophthalmopathy within 18 months of follow-up. In the case of this clonotype: Its cognate antigen is unknown.

As the template, RNA transcripts were used to amplify TCR beta CDR3 regions. First-round RT-PCR with HTBI primers preceded a second-round multiplex PCR. TCRdb ran MiXCR on the multiplex PCR reads and lists one entry per CDR3 protein. The repertoire holds about 39,000 distinct CDR3 sequences, with 50% as singletons. This TCR was sampled from an adult woman with stable Graves' hyperthyroidism. The V call is TRBV20-1, the J call TRBJ2-5; 7 bases line up with TRBD2. The sample comprised peripheral blood. The CDR3 region is CSAGGKETQYF. The DNA for the CDR3 is TGCAGTGCCGGGGGGAAGGAGACCCAGTACTTC.